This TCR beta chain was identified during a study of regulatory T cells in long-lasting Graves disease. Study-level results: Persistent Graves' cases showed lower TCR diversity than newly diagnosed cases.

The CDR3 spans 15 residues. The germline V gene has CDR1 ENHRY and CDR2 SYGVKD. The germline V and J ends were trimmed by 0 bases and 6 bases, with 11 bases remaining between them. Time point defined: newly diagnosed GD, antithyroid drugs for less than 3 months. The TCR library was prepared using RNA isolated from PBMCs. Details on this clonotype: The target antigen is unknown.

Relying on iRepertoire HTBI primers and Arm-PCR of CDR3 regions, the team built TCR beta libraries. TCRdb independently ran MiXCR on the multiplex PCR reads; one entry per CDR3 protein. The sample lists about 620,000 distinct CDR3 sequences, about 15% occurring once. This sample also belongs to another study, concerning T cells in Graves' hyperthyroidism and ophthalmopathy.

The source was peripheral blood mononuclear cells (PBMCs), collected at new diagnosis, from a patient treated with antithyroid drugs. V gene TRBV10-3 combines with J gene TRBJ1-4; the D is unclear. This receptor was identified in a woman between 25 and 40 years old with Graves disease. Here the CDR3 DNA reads TGTGCCATCAGTGAGTCGAAGGCAGGCTATGAAAAACTGTTTTTT. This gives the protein CAISESKAGYEKLFF.